This T cell receptor (beta chain) emerged from a study of Ad26.COV2.S vaccination and SARS-CoV-2 variants. For the study at large: The COV1001 Ad26.COV2.S trial arm included the donor. Ad26.COV2.S, an intramuscular injection, was given once or twice 56 days apart.

Treatment: 15 to 20 received Ad26.COV2.S at low or high dose, single or two shots; about 5 received placebo; per-sample allocation not given. Samples were taken on day 63 after the first vaccine or placebo injection. Boston hosted the donor, who was an adult aged 18-55 years. Assay used: immunoSEQ multiplex PCR; TCRdb lists only in-frame clones, some missing. The table records 350,000 to 450,000 clones, 89% of them present only once. General study points: The study found higher spike-specific TCR breadth in vaccine than placebo recipients.

Germline V gene sequence: CDR1 DFQATT, CDR2 SNEGSKA (reference sequence). The V gene end was trimmed by 6 bases and the J gene end by 5 bases; junction bases not matched to a gene: 9. The CDR3 totals 13 residues. Note on this clone: Its antigen remains unidentified.

The receptor was derived from a person between 18 and 60 years old who received the Ad26.COV2.S COVID-19 vaccine or a placebo. The material was peripheral blood, obtained in a trial of Ad26.COV2.S vaccine versus placebo. The genes are TRBV20-1 and TRBJ1-2, with 7 bases lining up with TRBD1. The CDR3 sequence: CSASTGVVYGYTF. The CDR3 coding sequence is TGCAGTGCAAGTACAGGGGTGGTATATGGCTACACCTTC.